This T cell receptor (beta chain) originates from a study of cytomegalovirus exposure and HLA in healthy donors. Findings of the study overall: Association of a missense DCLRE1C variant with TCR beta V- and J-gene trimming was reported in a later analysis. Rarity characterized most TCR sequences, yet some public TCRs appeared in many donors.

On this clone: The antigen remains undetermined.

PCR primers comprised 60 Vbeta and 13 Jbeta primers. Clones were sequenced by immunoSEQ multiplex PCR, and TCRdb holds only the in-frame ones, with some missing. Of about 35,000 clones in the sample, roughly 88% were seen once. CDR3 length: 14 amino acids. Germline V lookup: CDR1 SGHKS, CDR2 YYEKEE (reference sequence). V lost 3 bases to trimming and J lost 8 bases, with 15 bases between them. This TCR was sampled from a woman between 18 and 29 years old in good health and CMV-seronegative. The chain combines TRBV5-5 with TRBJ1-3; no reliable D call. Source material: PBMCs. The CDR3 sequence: CASSSPYWGDTIYF. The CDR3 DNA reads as TGTGCCAGCAGCTCCCCATATTGGGGAGACACCATATATTTT.